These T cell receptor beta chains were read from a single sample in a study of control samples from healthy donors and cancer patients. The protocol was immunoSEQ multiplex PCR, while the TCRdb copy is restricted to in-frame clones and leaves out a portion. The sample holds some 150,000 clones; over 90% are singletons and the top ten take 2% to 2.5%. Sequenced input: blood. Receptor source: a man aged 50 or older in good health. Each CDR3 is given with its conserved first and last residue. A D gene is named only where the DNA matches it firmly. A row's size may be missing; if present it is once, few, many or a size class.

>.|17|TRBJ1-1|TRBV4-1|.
TGCGCCAGCAGCCAAGATTTCGCGGACAAAAGGAACACTGAAGCTTTCTTT
CASSQDFADKRNTEAFF
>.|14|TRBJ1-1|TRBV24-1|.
TGTGCCACCAGTGGAGTGGGCAAGAACACTGAAGCTTTCTTT
CATSGVGKNTEAFF
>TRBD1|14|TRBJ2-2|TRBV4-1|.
TGCGCCAGCAGCCAACCAGACAGGGAAGGGGAGCTGTTTTTT
CASSQPDREGELFF
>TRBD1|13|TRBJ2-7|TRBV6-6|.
TGTGCCAGCAGTTTGGTACAGGGGGACGAGCAGTACTTC
CASSLVQGDEQYF
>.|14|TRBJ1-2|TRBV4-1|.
TGCGCCAGCAGCCAAGATCCGGATAACTATGGCTACACCTTC
CASSQDPDNYGYTF
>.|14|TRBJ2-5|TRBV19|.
TGTGCCAGTAGTATAGGGTGGGGTCGAGAGACCCAGTACTTC
CASSIGWGRETQYF
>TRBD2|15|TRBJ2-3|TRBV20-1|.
TGCAGTGCTAGTTCAATGGCTAGCGGGGCCCTCGCGCAGTATTTT
CSASSMASGALAQYF
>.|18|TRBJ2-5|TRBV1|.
TGCACCAGCAGCGTTAGCGAACAAGGGGTTTGGGTACGGGAGACCCAGTACTTC
CTSSVSEQGVWVRETQYF
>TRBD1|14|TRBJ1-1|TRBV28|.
TGTGCCAGCAGTCCATCACCGACAGGGAATCGGTCTTTCTTT
CASSPSPTGNRSFF
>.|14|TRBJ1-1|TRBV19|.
TGTGCCAGTAGGCGAGGGGAACTGAACACTGAAGCTTTCTTT
CASRRGELNTEAFF
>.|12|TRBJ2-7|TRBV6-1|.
TGTGCCAGCAGTGAATCAACCTACGAGCAGTACTTC
CASSESTYEQYF
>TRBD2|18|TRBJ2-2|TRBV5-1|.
TGCGCCAGCAGCTTTTATGGACTAGCGGGAGAGGTAGCCGGGGAGCTGTTTTTT
CASSFYGLAGEVAGELFF
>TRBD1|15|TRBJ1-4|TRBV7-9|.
TGTGCCAGCAGCAAGTTGACAGGGGGCAATGAAAAACTGTTTTTT
CASSKLTGGNEKLFF
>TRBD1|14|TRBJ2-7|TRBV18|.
TGTGCCAGCTCACCAGGGGGACAGGCCAACGAGCAGTACTTC
CASSPGGQANEQYF
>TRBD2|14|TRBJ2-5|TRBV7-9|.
TGTGCCAGCAGCTCAGTCACCGGGGGGGAGACCCAGTACTTC
CASSSVTGGETQYF
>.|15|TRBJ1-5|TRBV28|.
TGTGCCAGCAGTAGAACAGGGAGTAGCAATCAGCCCCAGCATTTT
CASSRTGSSNQPQHF
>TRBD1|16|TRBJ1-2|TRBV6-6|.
TGTGCCAGCAGCTCATCCCCGGGACAGGCCTCCTATGGCTACACCTTC
CASSSSPGQASYGYTF
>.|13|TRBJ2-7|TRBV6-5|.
TGTGCCAGCAGAAGAACAGGGCTTGACGAGCAGTACTTC
CASRRTGLDEQYF
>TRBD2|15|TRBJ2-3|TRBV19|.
TGTGCCAGTAGTATGTTCACTAGCGGCACAGATACGCAGTATTTT
CASSMFTSGTDTQYF
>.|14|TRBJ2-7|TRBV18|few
TGTGCCAGCTCCGACAGTAGGTTCCCCTACGAGCAGTACTTC
CASSDSRFPYEQYF
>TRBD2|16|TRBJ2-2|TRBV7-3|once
TGTGCCAGCAGCTTAAAACGGGAGGGGTACACCGGGGAGCTGTTTTTT
CASSLKREGYTGELFF
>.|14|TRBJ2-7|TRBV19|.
TGTGCCAGTAGTGTTGGGGACACCTCCCTCGAGCAGTACTTC
CASSVGDTSLEQYF
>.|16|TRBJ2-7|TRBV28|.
TGTGCCAGCAGTCCCGACTCGGGATGGGCCTTCTACGAGCAGTACTTC
CASSPDSGWAFYEQYF
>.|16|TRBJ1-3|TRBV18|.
TGTGCCAGCTCACCACCGTACTGGACCTCTGGAAACACCATATATTTT
CASSPPYWTSGNTIYF
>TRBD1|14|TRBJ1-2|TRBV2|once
TGTGCCAGCGGCCTTGACAGGGCCGCCTTTGGCTACACCTTC
CASGLDRAAFGYTF
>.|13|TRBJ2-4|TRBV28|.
TGTGCCAGCCGAGTAGGAGCCAAAAACATTCAGTACTTC
CASRVGAKNIQYF
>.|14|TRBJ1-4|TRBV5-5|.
TGTGCCAGCAGCTTGTTCGCAGGGAGTGAAAAACTGTTTTTT
CASSLFAGSEKLFF
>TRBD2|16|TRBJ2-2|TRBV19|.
TGTGCCAGTAGTTCTTCTAGCGGGAGGATAACCGGGGAGCTGTTTTTT
CASSSSSGRITGELFF
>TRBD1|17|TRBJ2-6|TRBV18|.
TGTGCCAGCTCACCACCCATGGACAGGGAACAGGCCAACGTCCTGACTTTC
CASSPPMDREQANVLTF
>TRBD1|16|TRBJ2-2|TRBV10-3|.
TGTGCCATCACCCCTGGACAGGGAACTAACACCGGGGAGCTGTTTTTT
CAITPGQGTNTGELFF
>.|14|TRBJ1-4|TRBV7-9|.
TGTGCCAGCAGCCAGGACGGAGCTAATGAAAAACTGTTTTTT
CASSQDGANEKLFF
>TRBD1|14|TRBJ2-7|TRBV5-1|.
TGCGCCAGCAGCTTGGCGGGACAGGGCAACGAGCAGTACTTC
CASSLAGQGNEQYF
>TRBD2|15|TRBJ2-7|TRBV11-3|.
TGTGCCAGCAGCACGGGACTAGCGGGAGCCTACGAGCAGTACTTC
CASSTGLAGAYEQYF
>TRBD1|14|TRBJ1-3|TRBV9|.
TGTGCCAGCAGCGTCACAGGGGTGGGAAACACCATATATTTT
CASSVTGVGNTIYF
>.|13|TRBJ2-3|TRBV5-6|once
TGTGCCAGCAGTTCACAGGGCACAGATACGCAGTATTTT
CASSSQGTDTQYF
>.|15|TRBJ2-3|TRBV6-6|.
TGTGCCAGCAGTTACAACGGACTTCGCACAGATACGCAGTATTTT
CASSYNGLRTDTQYF
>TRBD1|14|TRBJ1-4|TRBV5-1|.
TGCGCCAGCAGCTCCGGACAGGAGGGTGAAAAACTGTTTTTT
CASSSGQEGEKLFF
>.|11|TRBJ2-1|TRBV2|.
TGTGCCAGCAGAGACATCAATGAGCAGTTCTTC
CASRDINEQFF
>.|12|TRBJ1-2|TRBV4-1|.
TGCGCCAGCAGCCAAGTTATCGGGAAGAGGACCTTC
CASSQVIGKRTF
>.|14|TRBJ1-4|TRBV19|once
TGTGCCAGTAGTATTGGCATCCAGGATGAAAAACTGTTTTTT
CASSIGIQDEKLFF
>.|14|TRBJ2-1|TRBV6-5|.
TGTGCCAGCAGTTACAGCAGTGCCTACAATGAGCAGTTCTTC
CASSYSSAYNEQFF
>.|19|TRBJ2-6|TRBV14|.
TGTGCCAGCAGCCAAGATATACAAGGGGCCTTCTCTGGGGCCAACGTCCTGACTTTC
CASSQDIQGAFSGANVLTF
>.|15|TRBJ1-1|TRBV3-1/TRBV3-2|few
TGTGCCAGCAGCCAAGATGTGGGGTTGAACACTGAAGCTTTCTTT
CASSQDVGLNTEAFF
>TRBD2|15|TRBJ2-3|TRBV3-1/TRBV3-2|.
TGTGCCAGCAGCCAAACGGGACTAAACACAGATACGCAGTATTTT
CASSQTGLNTDTQYF
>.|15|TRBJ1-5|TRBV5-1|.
TGCGCCAGCAGCTTGGGCGGGCTCGGCAATCAGCCCCAGCATTTT
CASSLGGLGNQPQHF
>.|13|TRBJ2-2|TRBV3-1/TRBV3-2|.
TGTGCCAGCAGCCAAACTAACACCGGGGAGCTGTTTTTT
CASSQTNTGELFF
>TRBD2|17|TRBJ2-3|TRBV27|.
TGTGCCAGCAGCCCTTTTCTAGCGGGAGCCAGCACAGATACGCAGTATTTT
CASSPFLAGASTDTQYF
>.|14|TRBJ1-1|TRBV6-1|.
TGTGCCAGCAGTGAACTAGGGGCGAGCACTGAAGCTTTCTTT
CASSELGASTEAFF
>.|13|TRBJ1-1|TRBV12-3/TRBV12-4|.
TGTGCCAGCAGTTTAGTGGAGGGAACTGAAGCTTTCTTT
CASSLVEGTEAFF
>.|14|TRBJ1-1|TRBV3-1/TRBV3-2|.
TGTGCCAGCAGCCAAGTTGGCGGGGACACTGAAGCTTTCTTT
CASSQVGGDTEAFF
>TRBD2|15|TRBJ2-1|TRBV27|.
TGTGCCAGCAGTCTCGGACTAGCGAGAAACAATGAGCAGTTCTTC
CASSLGLARNNEQFF
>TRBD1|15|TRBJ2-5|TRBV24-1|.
TGTGCCACCAGTGATGACAGGGGCACGCAAGAGACCCAGTACTTC
CATSDDRGTQETQYF
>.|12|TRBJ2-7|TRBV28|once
TGTGCCAGCAGTCTTACAAGGGAAGAGCAGTACTTC
CASSLTREEQYF